A single sample is the source of the 19 T cell receptor beta chains below, sequenced in a study of T-cell reconstitution after alpha-beta-depleted transplantation in children. Construction of the TCRbeta library involved unique molecular identifiers. TCRdb re-analysed the PCR reads in MiXCR, keeping a single row per CDR3 protein. The sample records about 640,000 distinct CDR3 sequences, around 17% being singletons. The material was PBMCs from the stem cell graft donor, obtained from the stem cell graft. Receptors were obtained from a human donor who donated a stem cell graft to a child with acute myeloid leukemia.

V is TRBV24-1 and J is TRBJ1-2, with D unresolved. The CDR3 totals 11 residues. Germline V CDR1 and CDR2: KGHDR, SFDVKD. V was trimmed by 2 bases and J by 7 bases, leaving 4 bases between them. The CDR3 is CATSDSAGYTF. The CDR3 coding sequence is TGTGCCACCAGTGATTCCGCTGGCTACACCTTC.

Ten or more counts support this clonotype. The CDR3 DNA reads as TGTGCCAGCAGTCTTCGCGGGAGGGCGGATGGCTACACCTTC. Translating gives CASSLRGRADGYTF. The rearrangement links TRBV12-3 or TRBV12-4 to TRBJ1-2; D uncertain. The CDR3 is 14 amino acids. The V gene lost 5 bases and the J gene lost 6 bases, with 16 bases spanning the gap.

This clonotype was seen more than once but under ten times. The V and J genes are TRBV7-8 and TRBJ2-5; 8 bases map to TRBD2. The junction had 6 bases not matched to a gene; V was cut back by 4 bases and J by 5 bases. CDR1 and CDR2 from the germline V gene are SGHVS and FQNEAQ. CDR3 length: 14 amino acids. CDR3 in DNA: TGTGCCAGCAGCTCAGCGGGGGAGGTGGAGACCCAGTACTTC. Residues: CASSSAGEVETQYF.

There are a few counts of this clonotype. The chain is built from TRBV6-6 and TRBJ1-1; possible D gene TRBD1, 6 bases. The CDR3 covers 13 residues. Trimming removed 6 bases at V and 4 bases at J, with 12 bases between. Germline assignment: CDR1 MNHNY and CDR2 SVGAGI (reference sequence). This chain's CDR3 is CASRSDSSTEAFF. CDR3 DNA sequence: TGTGCCAGCAGATCGGACAGCAGCACTGAAGCTTTCTTT.

This clonotype was detected a few times. The rearrangement joins TRBV5-6 to TRBJ2-7; D is perhaps TRBD2 (5 bases). The V gene lost 2 bases and the J gene lost 4 bases, with 7 bases spanning the gap. The CDR3 is 12 residues long. Germline CDR1 and CDR2: SGHDT and YYEEEE. CDR3: CASSFREYEQYF. CDR3 DNA sequence: TGTGCCAGCAGCTTCCGGGAATACGAGCAGTACTTC.

The chain carries TRBV12-3 or TRBV12-4 and TRBJ1-5; D is unresolved. V was pared by 1 base and J by 5 bases, with 6 bases between. There are 13 residues in the CDR3. CDR3 sequence reads: CASSLGSHQPQHF. As DNA, the CDR3 is TGTGCCAGCAGTTTAGGCAGTCATCAGCCCCAGCATTTT.

The chain joins TRBV5-1 to TRBJ1-6; a weak D match, TRBD1 (6 bases). Trimming stripped 2 bases from V and 7 bases from J, with 10 bases between. The V gene's germline CDR1 is SGHRS and CDR2 YFSETQ. This CDR3 comprises 14 residues. CDR3 sequence reads: CASSFLTGNSPLHF. In DNA form, the CDR3 reads TGCGCCAGCAGCTTCCTAACAGGGAATTCACCCCTCCACTTT.

This clonotype was counted a few times. This chain links TRBV4-1 with TRBJ2-1; 9 bases agree with TRBD2. CDR3 size: 17 residues. After removal of 1 base from V and 0 bases from J, the junction contained 4 bases not matched to a gene. Germline assignment: CDR1 MGHRA and CDR2 YSYEKL. As DNA, the CDR3 is TGCGCCAGCAGCCAAGGTATAGCGGGGGCCTCCTACAATGAGCAGTTCTTC. As protein: CASSQGIAGASYNEQFF.

The V and J genes are TRBV5-1 and TRBJ2-7; unclear D gene. V was pared by 3 bases and J by 9 bases, with 16 bases between. CDR1 and CDR2 from the germline V gene are SGHRS and YFSETQ. The CDR3 is made up of 13 amino acids. The CDR3 reads CASSSDPDWGQYF. The CDR3 DNA reads TGCGCCAGCAGCTCCGACCCGGATTGGGGGCAGTACTTC.

This sequence joins TRBV6-2 or TRBV6-3 and TRBJ2-1, with 7 bases matching TRBD2. Per germline, CDR1 MNHEY and CDR2 SVGEGT. There are 13 residues in the CDR3. With 7 bases clipped from V and 2 bases from J, the junction kept 2 bases outside the gene matches. The CDR3 here is CASKSGAYNEQFF. In DNA form, the CDR3 reads TGTGCCAGCAAGAGCGGGGCCTACAATGAGCAGTTCTTC.

This clonotype has more than one count but fewer than ten. The chain couples TRBV7-8 to TRBJ2-1, with 7 positions matching TRBD1. CDR3 length equals 18 residues. Trimming took 3 bases from V and 1 from J; bases not matched to a gene: 12. Germline V gives CDR1 SGHVS, CDR2 FQNEAQ. The CDR3 protein is CASSLFFGTAESYNEQFF. The CDR3 region has the DNA TGTGCCAGCAGCTTGTTTTTTGGGACAGCTGAGTCCTACAATGAGCAGTTCTTC.

The V call is TRBV10-3, the J call TRBJ2-3; possibly TRBD1 for D (5 bases). This CDR3 has 14 residues. Germline V gene data show CDR1 as ENHRY and CDR2 as SYGVKD. The V end was cut by 7 bases, the J end by 0 bases, with 11 bases between. The CDR3 region is CAINPGPSTDTQYF. The CDR3 DNA reads as TGTGCCATCAACCCAGGGCCGAGCACAGATACGCAGTATTTT.

At least ten counts were recorded for this clonotype. J is TRBJ1-5 and V is TRBV12-3 or TRBV12-4; D is unclear. The CDR3 loop spans 14 amino acids. Trimming removed 5 bases at V and 9 bases at J, with 17 bases between. CDR3 bases: TGTGCCAGCAGTCACACCGGTCCTAAGGGGCCCCAGCATTTT. Protein sequence: CASSHTGPKGPQHF.

The chain links TRBV7-2 to TRBJ2-3, with D hard to call. Germline loops: CDR1 SGHTA, CDR2 FQGNSA. This CDR3 region has 13 residues. The V end lost 1 base, the J end lost 6 bases, and 8 bases lay between the germline ends. The CDR3 region is CASSLEGFDTQYF. The DNA of the CDR3 is TGTGCCAGCAGCTTAGAAGGGTTCGATACGCAGTATTTT.

The chain couples TRBV5-1 to TRBJ2-1, with 10 bases lining up with TRBD1. Germline trimming cut 0 bases from V and 4 bases from J; bases unmatched to any gene: 7. The V gene's germline CDR1 is SGHRS and CDR2 YFSETQ. This CDR3 is 17 amino acids long. CDR3 nucleotides: TGCGCCAGCAGCTTGGCCCTCGGGACAGGGGTTTACAATGAGCAGTTCTTC. This encodes CASSLALGTGVYNEQFF.

This clonotype appeared many times. The J gene is TRBJ2-5, the V gene TRBV7-2; 8 nucleotides line up with TRBD1. From germline, CDR1 is SGHTA and CDR2 FQGNSA. The junction had 3 bases not matched to a gene; V was cut back by 4 bases and J by 5 bases. The CDR3 has 13 amino acids. For the CDR3, the DNA is TGTGCCAGCAGCTACAACAGGGGGGAGACCCAGTACTTC. Its translation is CASSYNRGETQYF. Looking up the rest from reference TRBV7-2 and TRBJ2-5 gives the full variable domain: GAGVSQSPSNKVTEKGKDVELRCDPISGHTALYWYRQSLGQGLEFLIYFQGNSAPDKSGLPSDRFSAERTGGSVSTLTIQRTQQEDSAVYLCASSYNRGETQYFGPGTRLLVL.

This clonotype was seen repeatedly, ten times or more. The CDR3 is CASSGDRTLGNEQFF. Here the CDR3 DNA reads TGCGCCAGCAGCGGTGATAGAACTTTGGGCAATGAGCAGTTCTTC. J is TRBJ2-1 and V is TRBV4-3; D gene unclear. The V gene lost 5 bases and the J gene lost 6 bases, with 17 bases spanning the gap. The CDR3 loop spans 15 amino acids. The germline V gene has CDR1 LGHNA and CDR2 YSLEER.

The sample holds many counts of this clonotype. J is TRBJ1-2 and V is TRBV29-1, with 11 positions matching TRBD1. The CDR3 sequence is 15 residues long. The ends lost 6 bases at V and 0 bases at J; junction bases unmatched: 6. CDR1 is SQVTM and CDR2 is ANQGSEA in the germline V gene. In DNA, the CDR3 is TGCAGCGTCGCCCGGGGACAGGGGGCTAACTATGGCTACACCTTC. As protein: CSVARGQGANYGYTF.

The rearrangement links TRBV24-1 to TRBJ2-2, with TRBD1 identical over 7 bases. The junction had 6 bases not matched to a gene; V was cut back by 11 bases and J by 1 base. CDR3 size: 14 residues. Germline loops: CDR1 KGHDR, CDR2 SFDVKD. As DNA, the CDR3 is TGTGCCAAAGAGACAGGGCGGAACACCGGGGAGCTGTTTTTT. The encoded protein is CAKETGRNTGELFF.